This T cell receptor beta chain was sequenced for a study of cytotoxic CD8 clonotypes in ibrutinib-treated CLL (dated by TCRdb to the early 2020s). In terms of the full investigation: The cohort had about a dozen relapsed/refractory and roughly 14 treatment-naive patients; 17 were IGHV unmutated. Partial responses were observed in roughly 24 patients and complete responses in 2; after a median follow-up of roughly 62 months, remission was maintained in 15 or so patients and progression was observed in 12. Response samples were taken after a median of approximately a year on treatment, ranging from roughly 6 to 36 months. An average of about 250,000 productive templates and tens of thousands of productive rearrangements was obtained per sample. Longitudinal samples were obtainable from about 30% of the roughly 86 participants in the trial. Cryopreserved peripheral blood mononuclear cells were collected at three points: before therapy, at response, and at either sustained remission or disease progression. Every remission and progressive disease sample was obtained while ibrutinib was still being received by the patients. Here is what the overall study found, with its caveats: Lymph node repertoires were not examined, and the timing of sampling was not matched between patients in sustained remission and those whose disease progressed. Public clonotypes were found to be uncommon and were observed to contract or remain stable during treatment; the increase in clonality was shown to reflect expansion of private clonotypes at ibrutinib response. At ibrutinib response clonality went up, during sustained remission it held steady, and at progression it dropped back toward baseline. Baseline clonality exceeded that of age-matched healthy donors and correlated strongly with circulating CD8+ T-cell counts.

On a MiSeq, deep resolution sequencing aimed for a depth between 1 in 1 million and 1 in 200,000 T cells, with each clonotype covered 10x on average. The immunoSEQ hsTCRB Kit was used to generate TCR beta libraries. The published analysis was carried out like this. Data were analyzed with ImmunoSEQ Data Assistant and ImmunoSEQ Analyzer, with V, D and J genes assigned per IMGT definitions. Clonality, with values ranging from 0 to 1, was calculated as one minus the normalized Shannon entropy of productive rearrangement frequencies. Only overrepresented clonotypes making up at least 0.05% of each patient's repertoire were included in the public clonotype analysis. Around 14 repertoires from age-matched healthy donors, obtained from immuneACCESS, served as clonality controls. This immuneACCESS table, as held by TCRdb, lists in-frame sequences with V and J called but not all clones. Of the missing ones, under half trace to an unresolved V gene in checked studies; the others have no known cause. V and J calls and clone size are copied from that table; D and trimming were computed from the DNA. Recorded for this sample are 250,000 or so clones; 60% to 75% of them occurred a single time. The ten largest clonotypes hold about 16% of the sample.

This specimen's time point label, per the study, means: less than 30 months on ibrutinib. Roughly 1.9 micrograms of genomic DNA were extracted from cryopreserved PBMCs for TCR beta library preparation. Longitudinal blood samples from CLL patients receiving ibrutinib monotherapy were subjected to high-throughput TCR beta sequencing. The patients took part in an open-label, single-center phase 2 trial of ibrutinib monotherapy. Of note for this clone: Its antigen is still unknown. One base away there is no much larger clone; base qualities are not given.

This sample comprised PBMCs, obtained after 24 months of ibrutinib treatment. The receptor was isolated from a human donor with chronic lymphocytic leukemia.

The CDR3 corresponds to CASSLMGQGAYEQYF. The DNA sequence is as follows: TGTGCCAGCAGTCTTATGGGACAGGGGGCTTACGAGCAGTACTTC. Rearrangement joined TRBV28 to TRBJ2-7, and 12 junction bases match TRBD1. The CDR3, from cysteine to phenylalanine, totals 15 residues. Kept here is only the CDR3 DNA, which spans 45 bases and is read in frame from base 1. The germline V gene yields MDHEN for CDR1 and SYDVKM for CDR2. V and J are trimmed by 5 bases and 4 bases, and the gene matches miss 6 bases of the junction.